One sample yielded the 15 T cell receptor beta chains listed below, sequenced in a study of CD8 T cells in Susac syndrome (dated 2019 in TCRdb). The library was built by means of the immunoSEQ multiplex PCR assay. RNA was extracted using the RNeasy kit, and about 0.5 to 1 ug of the RNA was reverse transcribed with random hexamers. TCRdb handled the public reads itself, with Q25 trimming in fastp and clone calling in MiXCR, and kept productive beta chains. Entries are consolidated by CDR3 protein sequence, retaining the most common genes and DNA. The sample contains 150,000 to 200,000 distinct CDR3 sequences, roughly 92% of them found a single time. The ten top clones hold 0.1% of the sample. Sequencing was done on a sample of CD4+ T cells from PBMCs. All receptors derive from a human donor in good health.

The V and J genes are TRBV7-2 and TRBJ1-1, with 7 bases that match TRBD1. This CDR3 is built from 14 residues. The trim removed 5 bases at V and 8 bases at J, leaving 11 bases unmatched. CDR1 and CDR2 (germline): SGHTA, FQGNSA. The CDR3 region is CASSRPFGTAEAFF. The CDR3 DNA is TGTGCCAGCAGCCGGCCCTTTGGGACAGCGGAAGCTTTCTTT.

The chain carries TRBV12-3 or TRBV12-4 and TRBJ1-4; 7 nucleotides align to TRBD1. The V gene end was trimmed by 1 base and the J gene end by 7 bases; junction bases not matched to a gene: 3. The CDR3 extends over 14 amino acids. DNA for the CDR3: TGTGCCAGCAGTTTAGGGGGACAGATTGAAAAACTGTTTTTT. This translates into CASSLGGQIEKLFF.

V and J are TRBV6-2 or TRBV6-3 and TRBJ1-5; 9 bases fit TRBD1. This CDR3 has 16 amino acids. The J segment lost 6 bases and the V segment lost 2 bases, leaving 8 bases of the junction unmatched. The V gene's germline CDR1 is MNHEY and CDR2 SVGEGT. The CDR3 coding sequence is TGTGCCAGCAGTTACGGGGGACAGGGCTTTGGTCAGCCCCAGCATTTT. This translates into CASSYGGQGFGQPQHF.

The chain combines TRBV7-2 with TRBJ2-1; D not resolved. In germline, CDR1 is SGHTA, CDR2 FQGNSA. The CDR3 spans 16 residues. The V and J ends lost 1 base and 0 bases respectively, with 10 bases between them. Here the CDR3 reads CASSLGPVSSYNEQFF. As DNA, the CDR3 is TGTGCCAGCAGCTTAGGACCCGTGAGCTCCTACAATGAGCAGTTCTTC.

This chain uses TRBV9 with TRBJ1-2; D is perhaps TRBD1 (5 bases). CDR1 and CDR2 (germline): SGDLS, YYNGEE. Trimming shortened V by 3 bases and J by 0 bases, and 12 bases separated the two germline ends. The CDR3 is 15 residues long. This CDR3 is CASSASTAANYGYTF. The CDR3 coding sequence is TGTGCCAGCAGCGCATCGACAGCCGCTAACTATGGCTACACCTTC.

This rearrangement joins TRBV19 to TRBJ1-5; 12 positions match TRBD1. Germline trimming cut 7 bases from V and 9 bases from J; bases unmatched to any gene: 4. Germline V lookup: CDR1 LNHDA, CDR2 SQIVND (reference sequence). The length of the CDR3 is 13 residues. CDR3 sequence (DNA): TGTGCCAGTATGGGGGACAGGGGGCGGCCCCAGCATTTT. It yields the protein CASMGDRGRPQHF.

This chain uses TRBV13 with TRBJ2-3; D remains unclear. V was trimmed by 4 bases and J by 6 bases, leaving 5 bases between them. Germline V lookup: CDR1 PRHDT, CDR2 FYEKMQ (reference sequence). The CDR3 loop spans 11 amino acids. The CDR3 spells CASSSRDTQYF. For the CDR3, the DNA is TGTGCCAGCAGCTCAAGGGATACGCAGTATTTT.

This sequence joins TRBV6-2 or TRBV6-3 and TRBJ2-7; tentative D call: TRBD2 (5 bases). The CDR3 is 13 amino acids. The germline CDR1 and CDR2 sequences are MNHEY and SVGEGT. V lost 0 bases and J 4 bases, leaving 7 bases between the germline ends. CDR3 amino acids: CASSYSGVYEQYF. CDR3 nucleotides: TGTGCCAGCAGTTACTCGGGAGTATACGAGCAGTACTTC.

The genes are TRBV6-5 and TRBJ1-5; D possibly corresponds to TRBD1 (6 bases). The CDR3 has 15 residues. Germline V gene lookup returns CDR1 MNHEY and CDR2 SVGAGI. Trimming stripped 4 bases from V and 2 bases from J, with 12 bases between. The CDR3 DNA reads TGTGCCAGCAGTTTGACGGGGGCCGGCAATCAGCCCCAGCATTTT. It encodes CASSLTGAGNQPQHF.

The rearrangement links TRBV7-6 to TRBJ2-6; D is undetermined. This CDR3 has 19 residues. V shed 5 bases and J shed 0 bases, with 20 bases lying between them. CDR1 and CDR2 (germline): SGHVS, FNYEAQ. CDR3 DNA sequence: TGTGCCAGCAGCCCCCGACCCAGTAACTTTCTCTCTGGGGCCAACGTCCTGACTTTC. This sequence encodes CASSPRPSNFLSGANVLTF.

This chain joins TRBV20-1 and TRBJ2-7; 8 bases are shared with TRBD2. With V trimmed by 8 bases and J by 3 bases, 12 bases remained unmatched. Germline V gene lookup returns CDR1 DFQATT and CDR2 SNEGSKA (reference sequence). There are 14 residues in the CDR3. The DNA of the CDR3 is TGCAGTTACCCATTAGCGGGGCCCGGCTACGAGCAGTACTTC. Translated: CSYPLAGPGYEQYF.

The chain couples TRBV27 to TRBJ2-1; D is perhaps TRBD1 (6 bases). CDR3 length equals 14 residues. The V gene's germline CDR1 is MNHEY and CDR2 SMNVEV (reference sequence). Trimming took 7 bases from V and 7 from J, leaving 17 bases between them. The CDR3 DNA sequence: TGTGCCAGCACCAATTGGGGGCAGGGTAATGAGCAGTTCTTC. Its protein is CASTNWGQGNEQFF.

The CDR3 bases are TGTGCCAGCAGTTGGGGGACTTCCCCTCTGGGCTACACCTTC. Protein product: CASSWGTSPLGYTF. The chain recombines TRBV12-3 or TRBV12-4 with TRBJ1-2; possible D gene TRBD1, 5 bases. CDR3 size: 14 residues. Trimming shortened V by 4 bases and J by 8 bases, and 17 bases separated the two germline ends.

The chain has TRBV20-1 and TRBJ2-5; D gene unclear. Germline lookup yields CDR1 DFQATT and CDR2 SNEGSKA (reference sequence). With 0 bases removed from V and 5 bases from J, the gap between germline ends came to 4 bases. The CDR3 runs 11 residues. DNA for the CDR3: TGCAGTGCTAGAGATATGGAGACCCAGTACTTC. Translation: CSARDMETQYF.

Comments on this clonotype: At one of its ends the junction is not consistent with the germline gene, which may arise from a read error. This chain connects TRBV6-6 to TRBJ1-1, with D perhaps matching TRBD1 (5 bases). The CDR3 consists of 14 residues. CDR1 and CDR2 (germline): MNHNY, SVGAGI (reference sequence). The CDR3 sequence is CASSYWGLDTQAFF. The CDR3 bases are TGTGCCAGCAGTTACTGGGGACTTGACACTCAAGCTTTCTTT.